The 8 T cell receptor beta chains below all came from one sample that was sequenced in a study of T cells in Graves' hyperthyroidism and ophthalmopathy. The investigators amplified TCR beta CDR3 regions from RNA transcripts. First-round RT-PCR with HTBI primers amplified the TCR CDR3 region. Using its own MiXCR run on the multiplex PCR reads, TCRdb lists one record per CDR3 protein. The data contain about 210,000 distinct CDR3 sequences, about 15% of them singletons. Source material: blood. These receptors all stem from a man aged 50-59 years with Graves' hyperthyroidism.

This clonotype was found a few times. This rearrangement joins TRBV6-2 or TRBV6-3 to TRBJ2-7; D gene unclear. The CDR3 consists of 11 residues. Germline-derived CDR1 and CDR2 are MNHEY and SVGEGT. V lost 6 bases, J lost 3 bases, and 6 bases lay in between. CDR3 DNA: TGTGCCAGCAGCCAATACTACGAGCAGTACTTC. This codes for CASSQYYEQYF.

In this sample, this clonotype turned up many times. The chain has TRBV6-6 and TRBJ2-7, with a weak D call TRBD1 (5 bases). Germline V gene data show CDR1 as MNHNY and CDR2 as SVGAGI (reference sequence). With 2 bases removed from V and 3 bases from J, the gap between germline ends came to 11 bases. The CDR3 extends over 14 amino acids. CDR3 bases: TGTGCCAGCAGTTACGAGACAGAGCTCTACGAGCAGTACTTC. Translating gives CASSYETELYEQYF.

There are many counts of this clonotype. The V gene is TRBV6-1, the J gene TRBJ2-7; 9 positions match TRBD1. Germline CDR1 reads MNHNS; CDR2 reads SASEGT. The CDR3 is made up of 13 amino acids. V gave up 4 bases and J gave up 7 bases; unmatched junction bases: 5. The DNA of the CDR3 is TGTGCCAGCAGTGCTACAGGGGGCTGGGAGCAGTACTTC. Its translation is CASSATGGWEQYF.

CDR3 amino acids: CASSAGGGVRNEQFF. Here the CDR3 DNA reads TGTGCCAGCAGTGCCGGCGGGGGAGTACGCAATGAGCAGTTCTTC. The chain employs TRBV9 and TRBJ2-1; 7 bases map to TRBD2. CDR3 length: 15 amino acids. V shed 5 bases and J 6 bases; nucleotides not matched to a gene: 11. Germline CDR1 and CDR2: SGDLS and YYNGEE.

This clonotype was seen a few times. This sequence joins TRBV20-1 and TRBJ2-7; 10 bases line up with TRBD1. J lost 2 bases, V lost 6 bases, and 10 bases had no gene match. The CDR3 is 15 residues long. Germline CDR1 reads DFQATT; CDR2 reads SNEGSKA (reference sequence). The CDR3 protein is CSARPTGGSTYEQYF. CDR3 nucleotides: TGCAGTGCCCGACCGACAGGGGGCTCTACCTACGAGCAGTACTTC.

This clonotype was seen repeatedly, ten times or more. Compared with germline, one end of the junction differs, possibly owing to a read error. The chain employs TRBV6-5 and TRBJ2-2, with D possibly matching TRBD2 (7 bases). This CDR3 comprises 16 residues. Germline CDR1 MNHEY, CDR2 SVGAGI. Here the CDR3 reads CASSYTKVQGSGGLFF. The CDR3 DNA reads as TGTGCCAGCAGTTACACGAAGGTCCAGGGGTCGGGGGGGCTGTTTTTT.

This chain joins TRBV6-2 or TRBV6-3 and TRBJ2-1; 14 bases are a match to TRBD2. This CDR3 is built from 15 residues. Per germline, CDR1 MNHEY and CDR2 SVGEGT. The ends lost 6 bases at V and 8 bases at J; junction bases unmatched: 6. In DNA form, the CDR3 reads TGTGCCAGCAGCCCGGGACTAGCGGGAGTCCATGAGCAGTTCTTC. Amino acids: CASSPGLAGVHEQFF.

This clonotype was detected a few times. The chain carries TRBV6-4 and TRBJ2-1, with 14 bases aligning to TRBD2. The CDR3 has 16 residues. Germline lookup yields CDR1 MRHNA and CDR2 SNTAGT. Trimming took 3 bases from V and 7 from J; bases not matched to a gene: 5. CDR3 region: CASSDSGTSGSNEQFF. For the CDR3, the DNA is TGTGCCAGCAGTGATTCCGGGACTAGCGGGAGTAATGAGCAGTTCTTC.